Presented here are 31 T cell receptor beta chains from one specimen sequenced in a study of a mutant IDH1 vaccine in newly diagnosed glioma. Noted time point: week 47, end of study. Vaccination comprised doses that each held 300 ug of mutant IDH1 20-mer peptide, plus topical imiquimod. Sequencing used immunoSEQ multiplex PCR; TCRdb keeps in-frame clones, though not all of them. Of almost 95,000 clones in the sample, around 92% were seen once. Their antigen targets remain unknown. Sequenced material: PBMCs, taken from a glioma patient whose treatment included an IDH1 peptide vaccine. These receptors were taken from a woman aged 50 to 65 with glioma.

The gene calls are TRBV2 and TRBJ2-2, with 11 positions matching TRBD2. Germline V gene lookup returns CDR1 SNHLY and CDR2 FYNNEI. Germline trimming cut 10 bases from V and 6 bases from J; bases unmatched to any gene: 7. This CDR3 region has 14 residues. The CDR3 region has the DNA TGTGCCACCCGACTAGCGGGACTCTCCGGGGAGCTGTTTTTT. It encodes CATRLAGLSGELFF.

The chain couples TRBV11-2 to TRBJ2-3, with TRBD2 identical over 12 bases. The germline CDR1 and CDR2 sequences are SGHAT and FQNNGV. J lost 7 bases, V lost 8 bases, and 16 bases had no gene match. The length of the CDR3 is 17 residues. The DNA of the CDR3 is TGTGCCAGCTGGCCCAGAGGGCTAGCGGGAGGGTTGTATACGCAGTATTTT. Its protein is CASWPRGLAGGLYTQYF.

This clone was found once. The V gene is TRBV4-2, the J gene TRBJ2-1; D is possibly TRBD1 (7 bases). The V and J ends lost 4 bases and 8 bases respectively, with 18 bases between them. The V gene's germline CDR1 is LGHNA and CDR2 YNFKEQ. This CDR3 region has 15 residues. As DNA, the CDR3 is TGTGCCAGCAGCCGAGGGGGGACAGAGGGCGATGAGCAGTTCTTC. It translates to CASSRGGTEGDEQFF.

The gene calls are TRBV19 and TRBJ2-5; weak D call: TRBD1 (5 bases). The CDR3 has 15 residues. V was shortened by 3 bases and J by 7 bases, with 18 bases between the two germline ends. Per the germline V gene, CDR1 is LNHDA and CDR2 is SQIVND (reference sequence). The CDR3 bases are TGTGCCAGTAGTATTAAGGACACCTCAAGATTGACCCAGTACTTC. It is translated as CASSIKDTSRLTQYF.

CDR3 region: CASSNRDREAQYF. In DNA, the CDR3 is TGTGCCAGCAGCAACCGGGACAGGGAGGCCCAGTACTTC. The gene calls are TRBV14 and TRBJ2-5; 9 bases line up with TRBD1. From germline, CDR1 is SGHDN and CDR2 FVKESK. The V gene end was trimmed by 5 bases and the J gene end by 9 bases; junction bases not matched to a gene: 7. The length of the CDR3 is 13 residues. The variable domain in full, with the rest retrieved from reference TRBV14 and TRBJ2-5, is EAGVTQFPSHSVIEKGQTVTLRCDPISGHDNLYWYRRVMGKEIKFLLHFVKESKQDESGMPNNRFLAERTGGTYSTLKVQPAELEDSGVYFCASSNRDREAQYFGPGTRLLVL.

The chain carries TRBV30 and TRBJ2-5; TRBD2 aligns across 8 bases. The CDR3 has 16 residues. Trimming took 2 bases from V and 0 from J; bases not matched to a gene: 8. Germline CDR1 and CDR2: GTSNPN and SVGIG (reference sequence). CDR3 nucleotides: TGTGCCTGGAGTCCTAATAGCGGGATGTACCAAGAGACCCAGTACTTC. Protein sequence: CAWSPNSGMYQETQYF.

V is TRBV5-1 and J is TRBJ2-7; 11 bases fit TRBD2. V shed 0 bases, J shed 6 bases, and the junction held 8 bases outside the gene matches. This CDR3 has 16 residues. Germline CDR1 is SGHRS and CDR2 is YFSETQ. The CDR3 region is CASSLEVAGGQAEQYF. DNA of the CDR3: TGCGCCAGCAGCTTGGAGGTAGCGGGAGGGCAGGCCGAGCAGTACTTC. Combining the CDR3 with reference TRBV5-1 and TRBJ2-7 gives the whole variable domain KAGVTQTPRYLIKTRGQQVTLSCSPISGHRSVSWYQQTPGQGLQFLFEYFSETQRNKGNFPGRFSGRQFSNSRSEMNVSTLELGDSALYLCASSLEVAGGQAEQYFGPGTRLTVT.

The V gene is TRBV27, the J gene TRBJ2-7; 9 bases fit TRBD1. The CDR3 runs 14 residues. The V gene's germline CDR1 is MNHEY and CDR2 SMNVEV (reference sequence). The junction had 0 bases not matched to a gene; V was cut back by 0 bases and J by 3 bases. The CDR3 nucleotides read TGTGCCAGCAGTTTATCGACAGGGGGCTACGAGCAGTACTTC. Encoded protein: CASSLSTGGYEQYF.

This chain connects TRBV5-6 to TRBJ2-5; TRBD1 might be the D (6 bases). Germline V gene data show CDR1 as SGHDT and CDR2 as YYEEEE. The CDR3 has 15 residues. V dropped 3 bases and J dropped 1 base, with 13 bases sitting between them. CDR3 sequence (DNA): TGTGCCAGCAGCTCCCTTAGGGACATCCAAGAGACCCAGTACTTC. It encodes CASSSLRDIQETQYF.

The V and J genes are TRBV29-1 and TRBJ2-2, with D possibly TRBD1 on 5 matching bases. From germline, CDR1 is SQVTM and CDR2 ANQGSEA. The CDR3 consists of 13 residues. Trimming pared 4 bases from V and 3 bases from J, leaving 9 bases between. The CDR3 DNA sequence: TGCAGCGTTGGCAGGGCCTACACCGGGGAGCTGTTTTTT. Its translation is CSVGRAYTGELFF.

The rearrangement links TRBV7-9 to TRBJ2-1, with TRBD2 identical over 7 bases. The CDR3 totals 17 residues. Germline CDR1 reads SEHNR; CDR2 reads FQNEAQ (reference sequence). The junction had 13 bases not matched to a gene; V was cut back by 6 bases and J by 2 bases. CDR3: CASRPSSRLAAYNEQFF. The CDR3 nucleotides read TGTGCCAGCAGACCTTCCTCCCGACTAGCTGCCTACAATGAGCAGTTCTTC.

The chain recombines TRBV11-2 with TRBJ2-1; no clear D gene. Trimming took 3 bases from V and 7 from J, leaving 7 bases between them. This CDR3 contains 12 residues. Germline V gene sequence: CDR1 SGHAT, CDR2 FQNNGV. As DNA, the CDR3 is TGTGCCAGCAGCTTCTTCGGAAATGAGCAGTTCTTC. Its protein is CASSFFGNEQFF.

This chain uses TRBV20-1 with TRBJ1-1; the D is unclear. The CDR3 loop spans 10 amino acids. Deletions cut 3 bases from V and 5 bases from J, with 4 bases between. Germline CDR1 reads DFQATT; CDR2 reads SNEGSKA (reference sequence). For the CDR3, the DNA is TGCAGTGCTAGTCAAACTGAAGCTTTCTTT. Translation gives CSASQTEAFF.

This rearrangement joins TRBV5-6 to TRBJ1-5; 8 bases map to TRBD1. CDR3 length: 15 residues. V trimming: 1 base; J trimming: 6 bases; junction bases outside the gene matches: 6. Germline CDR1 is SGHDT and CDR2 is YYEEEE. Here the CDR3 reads CASSLSGQGGQPQHF. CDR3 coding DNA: TGTGCCAGCAGCTTGAGCGGACAGGGAGGTCAGCCCCAGCATTTT.

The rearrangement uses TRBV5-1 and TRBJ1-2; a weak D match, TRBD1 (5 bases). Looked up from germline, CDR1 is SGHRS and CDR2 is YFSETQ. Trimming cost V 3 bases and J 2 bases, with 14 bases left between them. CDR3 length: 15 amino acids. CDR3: CASSSPGTVNYGYTF. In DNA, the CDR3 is TGCGCCAGCAGCTCCCCCGGGACGGTAAACTATGGCTACACCTTC.

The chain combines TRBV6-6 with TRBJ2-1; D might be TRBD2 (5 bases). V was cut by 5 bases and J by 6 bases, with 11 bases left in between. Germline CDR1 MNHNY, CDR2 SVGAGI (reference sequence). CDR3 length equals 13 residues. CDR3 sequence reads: CASSPPGLNEQFF. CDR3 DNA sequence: TGTGCCAGCAGTCCACCTGGACTCAATGAGCAGTTCTTC.

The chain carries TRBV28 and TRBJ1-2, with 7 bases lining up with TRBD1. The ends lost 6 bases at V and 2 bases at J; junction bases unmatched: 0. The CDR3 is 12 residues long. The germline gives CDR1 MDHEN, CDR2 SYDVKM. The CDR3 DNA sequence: TGTGCCAGCAGACAGGGGAACTATGGCTACACCTTC. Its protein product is CASRQGNYGYTF.

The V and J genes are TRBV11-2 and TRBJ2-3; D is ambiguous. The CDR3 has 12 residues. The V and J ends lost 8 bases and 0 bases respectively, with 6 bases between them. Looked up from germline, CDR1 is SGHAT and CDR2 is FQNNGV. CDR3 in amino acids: CASGHSTDTQYF. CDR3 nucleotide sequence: TGTGCCAGCGGCCATAGCACAGATACGCAGTATTTT.

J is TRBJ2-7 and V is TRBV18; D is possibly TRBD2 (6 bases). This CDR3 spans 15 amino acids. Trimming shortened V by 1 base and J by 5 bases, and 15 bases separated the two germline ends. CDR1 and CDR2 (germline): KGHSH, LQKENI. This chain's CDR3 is CASSPQEGRSNEQYF. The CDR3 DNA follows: TGTGCCAGCTCACCACAGGAGGGCCGCTCTAACGAGCAGTACTTC.

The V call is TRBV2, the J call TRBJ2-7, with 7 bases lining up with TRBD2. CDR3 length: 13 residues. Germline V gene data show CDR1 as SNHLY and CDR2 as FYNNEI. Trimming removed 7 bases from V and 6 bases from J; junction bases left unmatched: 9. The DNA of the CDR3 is TGTGCCAGCATAACGGGAGGATCCGGCGAGCAGTACTTC. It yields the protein CASITGGSGEQYF.

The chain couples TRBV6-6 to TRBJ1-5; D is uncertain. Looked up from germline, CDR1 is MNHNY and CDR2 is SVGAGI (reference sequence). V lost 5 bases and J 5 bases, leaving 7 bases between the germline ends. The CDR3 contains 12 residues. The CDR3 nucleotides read TGTGCCAGCAGTCCCAGAGATCAGCCCCAGCATTTT. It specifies CASSPRDQPQHF.

CDR3 sequence reads: CAIGTSGTHEQFF. CDR3 in DNA: TGTGCCATCGGGACTAGCGGGACCCATGAGCAGTTCTTC. The gene calls are TRBV10-3 and TRBJ2-1; 13 bases map to TRBD2. The CDR3 is 13 residues long. V lost 8 bases and J lost 8; bases outside the gene matches: 3. The germline V gene has CDR1 ENHRY and CDR2 SYGVKD.

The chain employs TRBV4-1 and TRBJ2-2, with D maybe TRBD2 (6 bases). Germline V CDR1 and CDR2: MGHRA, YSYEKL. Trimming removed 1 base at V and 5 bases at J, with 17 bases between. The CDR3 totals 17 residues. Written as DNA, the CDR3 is TGCGCCAGCAGCCAAGGTCAGACCCTTGGGGGGACCGGGGAGCTGTTTTTT. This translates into CASSQGQTLGGTGELFF.

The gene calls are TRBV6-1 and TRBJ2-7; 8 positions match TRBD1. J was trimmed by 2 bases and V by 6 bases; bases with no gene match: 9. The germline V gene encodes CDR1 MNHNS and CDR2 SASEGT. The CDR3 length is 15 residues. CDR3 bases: TGTGCCAGCAGGGGGACAGGCCCTGGGACCTACGAGCAGTACTTC. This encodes CASRGTGPGTYEQYF.

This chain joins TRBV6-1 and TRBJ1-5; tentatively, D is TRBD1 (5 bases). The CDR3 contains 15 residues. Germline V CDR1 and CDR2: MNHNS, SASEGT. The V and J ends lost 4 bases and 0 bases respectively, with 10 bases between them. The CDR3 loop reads CASSVDRYSNQPQHF. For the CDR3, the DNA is TGTGCCAGCAGTGTTGACAGATATAGCAATCAGCCCCAGCATTTT.

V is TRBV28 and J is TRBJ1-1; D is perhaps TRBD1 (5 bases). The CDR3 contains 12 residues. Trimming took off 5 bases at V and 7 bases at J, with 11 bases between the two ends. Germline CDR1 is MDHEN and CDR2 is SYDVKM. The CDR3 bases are TGTGCCAGCAGTCTGGACACAGTTGAAGCTTTCTTT. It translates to CASSLDTVEAFF.

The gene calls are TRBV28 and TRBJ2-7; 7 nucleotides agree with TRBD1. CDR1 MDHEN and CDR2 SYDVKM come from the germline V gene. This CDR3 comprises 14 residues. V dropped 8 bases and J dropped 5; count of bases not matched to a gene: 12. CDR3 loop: CASQRGQGIDEQYF. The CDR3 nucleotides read TGTGCCAGCCAAAGGGGGCAGGGGATCGACGAGCAGTACTTC.

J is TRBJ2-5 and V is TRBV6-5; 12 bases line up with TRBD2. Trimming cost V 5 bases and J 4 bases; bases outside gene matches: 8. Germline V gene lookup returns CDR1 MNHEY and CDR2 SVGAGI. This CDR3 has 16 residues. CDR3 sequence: CASSHLTSGSGETQYF. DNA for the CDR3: TGTGCCAGCAGTCACTTGACTAGCGGGAGTGGAGAGACCCAGTACTTC.

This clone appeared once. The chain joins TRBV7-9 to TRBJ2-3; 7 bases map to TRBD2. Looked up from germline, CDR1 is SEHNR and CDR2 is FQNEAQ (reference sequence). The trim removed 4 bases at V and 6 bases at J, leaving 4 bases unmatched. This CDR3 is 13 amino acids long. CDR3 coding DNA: TGTGCCAGCAGCTCTAGCGGACCCGATACGCAGTATTTT. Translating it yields CASSSSGPDTQYF.

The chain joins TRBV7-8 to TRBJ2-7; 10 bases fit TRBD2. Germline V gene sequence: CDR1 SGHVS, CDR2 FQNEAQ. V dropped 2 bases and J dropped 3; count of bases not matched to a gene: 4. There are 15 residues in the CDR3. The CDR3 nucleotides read TGTGCCAGCAGCTTAAGGCTAGCGGGGGACTACGAGCAGTACTTC. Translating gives CASSLRLAGDYEQYF.

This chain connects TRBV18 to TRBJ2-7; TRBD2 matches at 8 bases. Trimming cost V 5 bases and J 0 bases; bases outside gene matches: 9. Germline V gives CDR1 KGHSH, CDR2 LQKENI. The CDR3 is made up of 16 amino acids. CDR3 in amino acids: CASSAGTSFPSYEQYF. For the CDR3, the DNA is TGTGCCAGCTCAGCCGGGACTAGTTTCCCCTCCTACGAGCAGTACTTC.